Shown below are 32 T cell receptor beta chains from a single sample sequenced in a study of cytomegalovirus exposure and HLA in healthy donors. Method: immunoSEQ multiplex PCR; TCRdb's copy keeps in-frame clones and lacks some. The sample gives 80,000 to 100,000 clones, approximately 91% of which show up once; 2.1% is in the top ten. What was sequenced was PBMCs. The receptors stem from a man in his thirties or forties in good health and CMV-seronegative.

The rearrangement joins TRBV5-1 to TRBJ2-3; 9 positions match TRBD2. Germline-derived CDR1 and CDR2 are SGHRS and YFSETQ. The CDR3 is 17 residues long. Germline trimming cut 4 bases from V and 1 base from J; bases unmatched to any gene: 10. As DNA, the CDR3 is TGCGCCAGCAGCGTGGGGGGACTAGCAGATCGCACAGATACGCAGTATTTT. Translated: CASSVGGLADRTDTQYF.

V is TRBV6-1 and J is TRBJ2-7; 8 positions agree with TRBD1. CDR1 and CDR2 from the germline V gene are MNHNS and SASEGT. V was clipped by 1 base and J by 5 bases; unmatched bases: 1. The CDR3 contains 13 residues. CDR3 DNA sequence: TGTGCCAGCAGTGAAGGGACAGGGCACGAGCAGTACTTC. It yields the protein CASSEGTGHEQYF.

CDR3 protein: CASSPGEGEKLFF. CDR3 nucleotide sequence: TGTGCCAGCAGTCCCGGGGAGGGTGAAAAACTGTTTTTT. This chain joins TRBV13 and TRBJ1-4, with D hard to call. Trimming cost V 6 bases and J 7 bases, with 12 bases left between them. Germline values: CDR1 PRHDT, CDR2 FYEKMQ (reference sequence). The CDR3 sequence is 13 residues long.

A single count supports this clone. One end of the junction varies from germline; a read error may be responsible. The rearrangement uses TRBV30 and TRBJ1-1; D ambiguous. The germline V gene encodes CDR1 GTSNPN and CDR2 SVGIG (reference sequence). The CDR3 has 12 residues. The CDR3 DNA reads TGTGCCTGGAGTGTAGGGAGGGCCGCCTCAACATTT. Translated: CAWSVGRAASTF.

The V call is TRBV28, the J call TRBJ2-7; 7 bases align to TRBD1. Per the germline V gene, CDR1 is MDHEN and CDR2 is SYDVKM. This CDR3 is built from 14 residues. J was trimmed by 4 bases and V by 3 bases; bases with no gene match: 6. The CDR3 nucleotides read TGTGCCAGCAGTTTTGAGGGGGCCCCTTACGAGCAGTACTTC. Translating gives CASSFEGAPYEQYF.

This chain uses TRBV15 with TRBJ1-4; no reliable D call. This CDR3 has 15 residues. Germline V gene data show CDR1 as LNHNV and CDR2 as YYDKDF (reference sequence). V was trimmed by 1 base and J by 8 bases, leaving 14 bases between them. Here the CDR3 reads CATSRVQVRGEKLFF. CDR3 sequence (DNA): TGTGCCACCAGCAGAGTTCAGGTCCGAGGGGAAAAACTGTTTTTT.

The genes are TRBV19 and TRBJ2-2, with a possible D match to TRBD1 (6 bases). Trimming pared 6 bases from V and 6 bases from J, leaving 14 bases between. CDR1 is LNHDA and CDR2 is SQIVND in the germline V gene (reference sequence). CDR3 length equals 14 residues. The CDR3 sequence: CASSKQGIPGELFF. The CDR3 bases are TGTGCCAGTAGCAAACAGGGAATCCCCGGGGAGCTGTTTTTT.

CDR3 sequence reads: CASSKTGSNGELFF. CDR3 DNA sequence: TGTGCCAGCAGCAAGACAGGGTCAAACGGGGAGCTGTTTTTT. The chain links TRBV11-2 to TRBJ2-2, with 7 bases lining up with TRBD1. Germline values: CDR1 SGHAT, CDR2 FQNNGV. CDR3 size: 14 residues. The V gene end was trimmed by 5 bases and the J gene end by 7 bases; junction bases not matched to a gene: 7.

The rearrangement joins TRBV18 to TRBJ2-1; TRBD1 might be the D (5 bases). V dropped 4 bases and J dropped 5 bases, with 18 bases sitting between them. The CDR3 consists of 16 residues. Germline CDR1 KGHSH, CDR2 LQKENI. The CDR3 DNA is TGTGCCAGCTCACGAAGGACGGACAATAGTAACAATGAGCAGTTCTTC. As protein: CASSRRTDNSNNEQFF.

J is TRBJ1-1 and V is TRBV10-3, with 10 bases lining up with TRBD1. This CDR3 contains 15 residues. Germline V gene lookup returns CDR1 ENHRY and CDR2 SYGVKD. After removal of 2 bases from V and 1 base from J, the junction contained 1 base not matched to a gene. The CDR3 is CAISERDRGNTEAFF. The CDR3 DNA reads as TGTGCCATCAGTGAGAGGGACAGGGGGAACACTGAAGCTTTCTTT.

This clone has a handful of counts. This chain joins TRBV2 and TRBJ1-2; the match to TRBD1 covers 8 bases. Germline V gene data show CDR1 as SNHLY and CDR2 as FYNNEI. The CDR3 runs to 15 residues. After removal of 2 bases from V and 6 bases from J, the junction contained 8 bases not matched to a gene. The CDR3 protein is CASSERPGGANGYTF. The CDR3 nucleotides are TGTGCCAGCAGTGAAAGGCCAGGGGGCGCAAATGGCTACACCTTC.

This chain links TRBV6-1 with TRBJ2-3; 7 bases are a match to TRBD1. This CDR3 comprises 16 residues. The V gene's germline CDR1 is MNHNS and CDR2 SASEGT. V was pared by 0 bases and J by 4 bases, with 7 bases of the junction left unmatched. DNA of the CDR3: TGTGCCAGCAGTGAAGCGGCAGGGGGAACTGCAGATACGCAGTATTTT. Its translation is CASSEAAGGTADTQYF.

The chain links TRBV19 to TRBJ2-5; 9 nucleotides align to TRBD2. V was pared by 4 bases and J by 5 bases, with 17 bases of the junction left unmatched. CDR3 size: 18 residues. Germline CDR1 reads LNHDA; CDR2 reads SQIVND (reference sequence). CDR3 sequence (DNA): TGTGCCAGTAGTAATATAGCGGGAGTGGCGACGCGTGGGGAGACCCAGTACTTC. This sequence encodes CASSNIAGVATRGETQYF. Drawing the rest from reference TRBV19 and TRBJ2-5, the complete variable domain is DGGITQSPKYLFRKEGQNVTLSCEQNLNHDAMYWYRQDPGQGLRLIYYSQIVNDFQKGDIAEGYSVSREKKESFPLTVTSAQKNPTAFYLCASSNIAGVATRGETQYFGPGTRLLVL.

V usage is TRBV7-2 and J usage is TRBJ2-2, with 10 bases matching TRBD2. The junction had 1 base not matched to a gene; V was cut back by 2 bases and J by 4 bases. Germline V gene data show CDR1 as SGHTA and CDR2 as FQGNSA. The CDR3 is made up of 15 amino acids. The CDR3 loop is CASSLSGGATGELFF. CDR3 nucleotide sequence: TGTGCCAGCAGCTTAAGCGGGGGGGCCACCGGGGAGCTGTTTTTT.

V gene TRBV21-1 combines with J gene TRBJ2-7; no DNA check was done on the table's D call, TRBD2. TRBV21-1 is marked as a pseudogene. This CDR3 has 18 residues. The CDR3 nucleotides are TGTGCCAGTGTTTGGACTAGCGGGGGCCACGACCTTATGAACGAGCAGTACTTC. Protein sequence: CASVWTSGGHDLMNEQYF.

The CDR3 spells CASSPRARRAFF. CDR3 in DNA: TGTGCCAGCAGTCCTCGCGCCCGAAGAGCTTTCTTT. The J gene is TRBJ1-1, the V gene TRBV28; D is ambiguous. Per germline, CDR1 MDHEN and CDR2 SYDVKM. The V and J ends lost 5 bases and 10 bases respectively, with 14 bases between them. The CDR3 contains 12 residues.

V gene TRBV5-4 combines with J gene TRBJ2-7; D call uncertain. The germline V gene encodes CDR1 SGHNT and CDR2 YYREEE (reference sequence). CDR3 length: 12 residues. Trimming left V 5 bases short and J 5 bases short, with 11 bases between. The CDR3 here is CASSRKLDEQYF. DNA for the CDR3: TGTGCCAGCAGTAGAAAGCTTGACGAGCAGTACTTC. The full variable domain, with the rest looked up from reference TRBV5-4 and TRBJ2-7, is ETGVTQSPTHLIKTRGQQVTLRCSSQSGHNTVSWYQQALGQGPQFIFQYYREEENGRGNFPPRFSGLQFPNYSSELNVNALELDDSALYLCASSRKLDEQYFGPGTRLTVT.

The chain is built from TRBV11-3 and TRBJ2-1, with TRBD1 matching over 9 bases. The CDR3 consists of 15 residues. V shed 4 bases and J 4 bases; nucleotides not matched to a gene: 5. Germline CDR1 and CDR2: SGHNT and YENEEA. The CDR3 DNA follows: TGTGCCAGCAGCTACGGGACAGGGACTTACAATGAGCAGTTCTTC. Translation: CASSYGTGTYNEQFF.

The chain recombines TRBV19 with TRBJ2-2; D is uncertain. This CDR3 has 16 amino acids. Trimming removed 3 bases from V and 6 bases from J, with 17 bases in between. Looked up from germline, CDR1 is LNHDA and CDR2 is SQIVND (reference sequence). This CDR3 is CASSIYGPPAAGELFF. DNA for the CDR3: TGTGCCAGTAGTATCTACGGCCCTCCGGCGGCCGGGGAGCTGTTTTTT.

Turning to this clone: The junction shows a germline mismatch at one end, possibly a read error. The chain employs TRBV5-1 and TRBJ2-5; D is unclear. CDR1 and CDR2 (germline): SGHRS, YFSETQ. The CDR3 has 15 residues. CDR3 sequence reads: CAGSLGGPAQETQYF. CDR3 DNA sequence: TGCGCCGGCAGCTTGGGTGGGCCGGCCCAAGAGACCCAGTACTTC.

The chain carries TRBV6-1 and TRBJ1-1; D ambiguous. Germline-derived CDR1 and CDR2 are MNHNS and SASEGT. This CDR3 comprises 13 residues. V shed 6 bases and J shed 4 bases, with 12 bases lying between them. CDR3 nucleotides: TGTGCCAGCAGGGCCATACGTGGCACTGAAGCTTTCTTT. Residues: CASRAIRGTEAFF.

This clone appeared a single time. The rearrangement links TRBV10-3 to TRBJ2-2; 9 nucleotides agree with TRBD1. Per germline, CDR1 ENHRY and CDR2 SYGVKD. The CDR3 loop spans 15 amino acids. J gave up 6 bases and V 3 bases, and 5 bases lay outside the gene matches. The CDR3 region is CAISEPGQGAGELFF. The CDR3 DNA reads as TGTGCCATCAGTGAACCGGGACAGGGTGCCGGGGAGCTGTTTTTT.

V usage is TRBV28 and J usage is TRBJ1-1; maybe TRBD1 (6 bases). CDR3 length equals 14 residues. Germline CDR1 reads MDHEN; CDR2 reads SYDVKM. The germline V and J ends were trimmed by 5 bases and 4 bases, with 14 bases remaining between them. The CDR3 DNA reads TGTGCCAGCAGTACGTTCGGGGGGCGCACTGAAGCTTTCTTT. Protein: CASSTFGGRTEAFF.

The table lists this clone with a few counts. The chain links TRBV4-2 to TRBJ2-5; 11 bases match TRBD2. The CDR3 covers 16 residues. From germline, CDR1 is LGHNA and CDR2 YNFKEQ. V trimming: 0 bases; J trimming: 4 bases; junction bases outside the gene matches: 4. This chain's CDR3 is CASSQDASGGPETQYF. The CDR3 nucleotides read TGTGCCAGCAGCCAAGATGCTAGCGGGGGGCCAGAGACCCAGTACTTC.

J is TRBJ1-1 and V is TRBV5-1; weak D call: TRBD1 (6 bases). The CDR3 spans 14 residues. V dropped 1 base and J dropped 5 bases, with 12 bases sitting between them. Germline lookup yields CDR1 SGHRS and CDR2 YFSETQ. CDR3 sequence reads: CASSLITGYTEAFF. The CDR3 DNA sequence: TGCGCCAGCAGCTTGATCACAGGGTATACTGAAGCTTTCTTT.

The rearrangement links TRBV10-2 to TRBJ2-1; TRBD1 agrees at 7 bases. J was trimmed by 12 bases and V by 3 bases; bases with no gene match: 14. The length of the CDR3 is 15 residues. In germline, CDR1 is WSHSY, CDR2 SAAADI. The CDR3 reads CASSDDREWARGQFF. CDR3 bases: TGCGCCAGCAGTGACGACAGGGAGTGGGCGAGGGGGCAGTTCTTC.

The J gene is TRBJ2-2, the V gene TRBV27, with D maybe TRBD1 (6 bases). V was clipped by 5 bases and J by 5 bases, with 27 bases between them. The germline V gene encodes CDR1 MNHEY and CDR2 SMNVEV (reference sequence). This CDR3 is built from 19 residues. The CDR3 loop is CASSPRDTRDVLLTGELFF. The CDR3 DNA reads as TGTGCCAGCAGTCCCAGGGACACTAGAGATGTACTACTAACCGGGGAGCTGTTTTTT.

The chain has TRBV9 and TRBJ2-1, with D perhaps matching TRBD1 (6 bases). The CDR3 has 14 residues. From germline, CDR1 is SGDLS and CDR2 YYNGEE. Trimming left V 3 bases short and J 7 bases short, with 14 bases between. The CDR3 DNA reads TGTGCCAGCAGCGAAACGACAGGATTTAATGAGCAGTTCTTC. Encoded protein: CASSETTGFNEQFF.

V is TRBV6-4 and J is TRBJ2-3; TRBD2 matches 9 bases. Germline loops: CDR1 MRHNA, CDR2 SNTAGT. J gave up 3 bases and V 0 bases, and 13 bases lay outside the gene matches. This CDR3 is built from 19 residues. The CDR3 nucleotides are TGTGCCAGCAGTGACTCCCACTATGGTAGCGGGAGAATGACAGATACGCAGTATTTT. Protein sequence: CASSDSHYGSGRMTDTQYF.

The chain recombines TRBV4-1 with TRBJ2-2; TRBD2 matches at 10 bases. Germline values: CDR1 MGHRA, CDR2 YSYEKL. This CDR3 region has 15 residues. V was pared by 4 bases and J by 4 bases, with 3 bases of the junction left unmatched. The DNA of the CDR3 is TGCGCCAGCAGCCTAGCGGGAGGAAGCACCGGGGAGCTGTTTTTT. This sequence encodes CASSLAGGSTGELFF.

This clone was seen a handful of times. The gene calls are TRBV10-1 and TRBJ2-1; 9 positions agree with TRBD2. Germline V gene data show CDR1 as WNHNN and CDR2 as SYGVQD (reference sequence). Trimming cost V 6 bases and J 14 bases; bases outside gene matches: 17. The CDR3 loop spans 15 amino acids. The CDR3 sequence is CASSIEVSGGQRKFF. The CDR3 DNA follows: TGCGCCAGCAGCATAGAGGTTAGCGGGGGCCAACGCAAGTTCTTC.

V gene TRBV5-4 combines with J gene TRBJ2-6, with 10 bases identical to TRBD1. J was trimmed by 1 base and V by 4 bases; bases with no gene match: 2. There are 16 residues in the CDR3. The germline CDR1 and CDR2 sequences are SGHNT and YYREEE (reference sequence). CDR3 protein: CASSKDRGSGANVLTF. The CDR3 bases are TGTGCCAGCAGCAAGGACAGGGGGTCTGGGGCCAACGTCCTGACTTTC.